This T cell receptor beta chain was captured in a study of cytomegalovirus exposure and HLA in healthy donors. The table lists this clone with a few counts. Antigen: not known. The PCR used 60 Vbeta and 13 Jbeta primers. Some clones are missing from TCRdb's copy, which holds only in-frame ones; the method was immunoSEQ multiplex PCR. The table has about 110,000 clones, 65% to 85% seen once. Study-wide findings and caveats: Reports state that TCR beta sequences accurately predicted most subjects' HLA-A and HLA-B alleles. V- and J-gene trimming of TCR beta was linked (in a later analysis) to a missense DCLRE1C variant. Later on, an analysis found that several of the most significant clusters appeared to be linked to common viral pathogens, which included parvovirus B19.

This receptor was obtained from a male donor in good health and CMV-seronegative. Sequenced material: PBMCs.

This chain's CDR3 is CASSLSPGGGITDTQYF. The DNA of the CDR3 is TGTGCCAGCAGTTTATCCCCGGGAGGGGGTATTACAGATACGCAGTATTTT. V usage is TRBV27 and J usage is TRBJ2-3; 8 bases map to TRBD2. Germline loops: CDR1 MNHEY, CDR2 SMNVEV (reference sequence). The CDR3 is 17 amino acids. J gave up 3 bases and V 0 bases, and 8 bases lay outside the gene matches.